This T cell receptor beta chain was captured in a study of identical twins. CDR1 and CDR2 (germline): DFQATT, SNEGSKA (reference sequence). The CDR3 is 15 amino acids. With V trimmed by 1 base and J by 4 bases, 9 bases remained unmatched. Points on this clonotype: Its antigen remains unidentified.

Every donor was a healthy Caucasian. TCRdb re-derived calls from the 5' RACE reads in MiXCR, one entry per CDR3 protein. This sample yields 400,000 to 500,000 distinct CDR3 sequences, of which 18% are seen a single time; around 12% belongs to the top ten. Whole-study results and caveats: Models predicted too little out-of-frame TCR alpha sharing in monozygotic twins.

The sequence was obtained from a man aged 45 to 65 in good health. The chain is built from TRBV20-1 and TRBJ1-2; 7 bases are shared with TRBD1. Sequenced input: naive T cells sorted from blood. In DNA, the CDR3 is TGCAGTGCTAGAGGATCGGGACAGCAAATCTATGGCTACACCTTC. Its translation is CSARGSGQQIYGYTF.